This T cell receptor (beta chain) was sequenced in a study of cytomegalovirus exposure and HLA in healthy donors. This clone was seen just once. Antigen: not known. The protocol was immunoSEQ multiplex PCR, while the TCRdb copy is restricted to in-frame clones and leaves out a portion. The sample shows fewer than 120,000 clones, 88% of them seen only once. Points from the study as a whole: Some TCR beta chains (more than 150 of them) were listed as cytomegalovirus-associated. Within the 95 to 150 validation repertoires, first-cohort TCR clusters tended to co-occur, according to a later analysis. The classifier, whose performance was assessed in both the original and validation cohorts, reportedly diagnosed cytomegalovirus status with high specificity and sensitivity.

Germline lookup yields CDR1 SGDLS and CDR2 YYNGEE. J lost 5 bases, V lost 4 bases, and 3 bases had no gene match. The CDR3 loop spans 13 amino acids. Donors came from a validation cohort of over a hundred subjects, distinct from the first 666-subject cohort. V and J are TRBV9 and TRBJ2-1, with 7 bases matching TRBD1. This clonotype originated in a young woman in good health and CMV-seropositive. Material for sequencing was PBMCs. The CDR3 here is CASSPGGNNEQFF. CDR3 sequence (DNA): TGTGCCAGCAGCCCAGGGGGTAACAATGAGCAGTTCTTC. Variable domain in full (rest from reference TRBV9 and TRBJ2-1): DSGVTQTPKHLITATGQRVTLRCSPRSGDLSVYWYQQSLDQGLQFLIQYYNGEERAKGNILERFSAQQFPDLHSELNLSSLELGDSALYFCASSPGGNNEQFFGPGTRLTVL.